This entry describes one T cell receptor (beta chain). This clone was detected only a few times. Its binding antigen is unknown. No much larger clonotype is one base removed from it; base qualities were not supplied. These data originate in a study of blood T cell repertoires in COVID-19 (dated by TCRdb to about 2020). Regarding the study in general: Samples covering the acute and convalescent phases of COVID-19 were provided by collaborators in the United States, Italy and Spain. A freely available public database, intended as a resource for researchers studying the immune response to SARS-CoV-2, is where the repertoires were released. The dataset comprised deeply sampled blood TCRbeta repertoires from subjects exposed to, actively infected with, or recovered from COVID-19. Nearly every sample came with metadata listing a de-identified subject ID, COVID-19 status, age in years and sex. Where HLA class I and class II types were available, the types were taken from metadata supplied by the sample provider, not from assay-based typing. The samples were drawn from two sources: the first 160 participants of the ongoing ImmuneRACE study, and about 1,300 subjects contributed by 6 global collaborators. The prospective study material was composed of cDNA or gDNA derived from T cells, B-cell-depleted T cells, or PBMCs. General conclusions and limits of the study: How much clinical and demographic metadata was included differed by source and by participant, and the metadata was provided uncurated.

TCRbeta CDR3 regions were amplified from genomic DNA by means of the immunoSEQ Assay, a bias-controlled multiplex PCR. Regarding the original processing steps: The number of nucleated cells in each sample was estimated from the amplification of reference gene primers within the assay. To quantify the absolute abundance of each unique TCRbeta CDR3 rearrangement, sequence reads were collapsed and filtered. Productive Simpson clonality was computed per sample as the square root of Simpson's diversity index over productive rearrangements. In TCRdb, the immuneACCESS table is reduced to in-frame sequences with V and J assigned. These tables do not hold every clone; where another copy was compared, an unresolved V gene accounts for under half, and the others remain unexplained. D and trimming come from the DNA, and the V and J calls and clone size come from that table. Recorded for this sample are a few hundred thousand clones; under 90% of them occurred a single time. The ten largest make up over 4% of the sample.

Participants in the prospective study were aged roughly 18 to 100 years, lived in 24 United States geographic areas, and enrolled through a virtual design. In the prospective study, participants were assigned to cohorts based on the clinical history participants reported in a screening survey and a study questionnaire. In the prospective study, mobile phlebotomists collected whole blood, serum and a nasopharyngeal or oropharyngeal swab from each participant. Over an approximately 2-month period, participants in the prospective study had the option of providing additional blood draws and questionnaires. Blood samples from the prospective study were shipped frozen or at room temperature prior to DNA extraction. From the germline V gene (reference sequence), CDR1 is WNHNN and CDR2 is SYGVQD. The CDR3 goes from the cysteine to the phenylalanine over 14 residues. The read is trimmed to its CDR3 DNA, 42 bases read in frame from base 1. Between the V and J ends, shortened by 3 bases and 2 bases respectively, the junction contains 8 bases.

The chain is assembled from TRBV10-1 and TRBJ1-3; tentative D gene TRBD1, with 5 bases matching. The source is a man aged 30 to 45 with acute COVID-19. Sequencing used PBMCs or T cells enriched from blood (not recorded which). The DNA reads as follows: TGCGCCAGCAGTGAATCAGGGCCTGGAAACACCATATATTTT. Its coded protein is CASSESGPGNTIYF.